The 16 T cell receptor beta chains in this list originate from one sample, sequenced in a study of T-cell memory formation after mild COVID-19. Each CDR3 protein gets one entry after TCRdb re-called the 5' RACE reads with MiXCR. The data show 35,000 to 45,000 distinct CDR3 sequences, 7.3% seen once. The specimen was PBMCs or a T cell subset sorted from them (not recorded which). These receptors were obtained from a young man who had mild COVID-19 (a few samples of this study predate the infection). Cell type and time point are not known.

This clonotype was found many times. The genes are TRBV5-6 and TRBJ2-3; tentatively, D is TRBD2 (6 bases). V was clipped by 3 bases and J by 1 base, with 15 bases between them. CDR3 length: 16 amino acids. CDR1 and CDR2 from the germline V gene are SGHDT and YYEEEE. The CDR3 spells CASSWVMGGGTDTQYF. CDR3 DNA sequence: TGTGCCAGCAGCTGGGTCATGGGCGGGGGCACAGATACGCAGTATTTT.

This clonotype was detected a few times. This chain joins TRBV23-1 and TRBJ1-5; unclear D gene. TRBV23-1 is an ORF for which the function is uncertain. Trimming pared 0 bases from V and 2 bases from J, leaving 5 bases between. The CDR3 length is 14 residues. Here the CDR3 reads CASSQSSGNQPQHF. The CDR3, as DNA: TGCGCCAGCAGTCAATCGAGCGGCAATCAGCCCCAGCATTTT.

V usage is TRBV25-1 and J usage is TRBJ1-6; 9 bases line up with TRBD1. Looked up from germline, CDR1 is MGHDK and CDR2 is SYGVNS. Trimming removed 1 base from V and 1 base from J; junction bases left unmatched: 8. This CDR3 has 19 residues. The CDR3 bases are TGTGCCAGCAGTGAATCCCCGGGACAGGGTGGATCCTATAATTCACCCCTCCACTTT. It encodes CASSESPGQGGSYNSPLHF.

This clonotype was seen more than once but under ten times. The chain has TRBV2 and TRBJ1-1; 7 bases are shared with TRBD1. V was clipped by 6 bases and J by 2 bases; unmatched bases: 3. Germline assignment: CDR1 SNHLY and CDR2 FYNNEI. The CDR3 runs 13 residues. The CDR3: CASRQGPNTEAFF. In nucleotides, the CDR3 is TGTGCCAGCAGACAGGGGCCTAACACTGAAGCTTTCTTT.

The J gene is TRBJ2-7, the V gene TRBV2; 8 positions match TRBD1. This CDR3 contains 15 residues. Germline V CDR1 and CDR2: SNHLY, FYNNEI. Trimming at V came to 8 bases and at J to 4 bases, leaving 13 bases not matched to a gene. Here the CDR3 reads CASVKPGQGIYEQYF. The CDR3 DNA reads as TGTGCCAGCGTCAAGCCTGGACAGGGTATTTACGAGCAGTACTTC.

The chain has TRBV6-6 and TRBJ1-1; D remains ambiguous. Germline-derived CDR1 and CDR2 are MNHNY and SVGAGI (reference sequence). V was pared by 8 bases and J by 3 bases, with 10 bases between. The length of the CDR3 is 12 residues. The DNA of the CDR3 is TGTGCCAGCCAGTGGGATTACACTGAAGCTTTCTTT. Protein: CASQWDYTEAFF.

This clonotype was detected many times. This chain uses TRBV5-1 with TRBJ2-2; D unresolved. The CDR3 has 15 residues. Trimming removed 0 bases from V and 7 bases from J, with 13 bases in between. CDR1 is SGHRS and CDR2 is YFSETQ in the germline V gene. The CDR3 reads CASSLAPHRGGELFF. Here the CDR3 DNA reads TGCGCCAGCAGCTTGGCCCCCCATCGCGGCGGGGAGCTGTTTTTT.

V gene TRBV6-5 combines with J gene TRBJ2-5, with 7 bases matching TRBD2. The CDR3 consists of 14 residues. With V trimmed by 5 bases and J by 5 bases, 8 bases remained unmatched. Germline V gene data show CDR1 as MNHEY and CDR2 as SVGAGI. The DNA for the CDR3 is TGTGCCAGCAGTCCTCCGACTAGCAGGGAGACCCAGTACTTC. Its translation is CASSPPTSRETQYF.

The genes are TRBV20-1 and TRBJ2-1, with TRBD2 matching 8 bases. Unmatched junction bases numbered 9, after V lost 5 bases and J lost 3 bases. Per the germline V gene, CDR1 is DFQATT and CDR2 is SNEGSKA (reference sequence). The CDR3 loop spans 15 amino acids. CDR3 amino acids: CSAPQAGAFYNEQFF. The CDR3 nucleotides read TGCAGTGCTCCTCAAGCGGGGGCCTTCTACAATGAGCAGTTCTTC.

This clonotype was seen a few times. DNA of the CDR3: TGTGCCAGCAGCCAAAGTGTGGTTGGCTACACCTTC. Protein sequence: CASSQSVVGYTF. V usage is TRBV3-1 and J usage is TRBJ1-2; D remains unclear. Between the trimmed V and J ends, which lost 2 bases and 7 bases, there was a span of 8 bases. There are 12 residues in the CDR3. Germline CDR1 and CDR2: LGHDT and YNNKEL (reference sequence).

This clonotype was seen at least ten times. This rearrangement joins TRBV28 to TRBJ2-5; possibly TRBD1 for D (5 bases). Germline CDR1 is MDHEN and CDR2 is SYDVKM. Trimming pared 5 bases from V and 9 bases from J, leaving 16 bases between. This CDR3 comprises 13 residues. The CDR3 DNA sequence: TGTGCCAGCAGTCAGCAGGGTATAGGGGCCCAGTACTTC. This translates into CASSQQGIGAQYF.

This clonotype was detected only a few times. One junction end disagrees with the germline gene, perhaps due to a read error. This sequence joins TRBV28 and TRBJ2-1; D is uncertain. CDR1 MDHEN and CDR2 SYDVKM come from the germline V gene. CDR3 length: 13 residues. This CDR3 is CASGLVGYNEQFF. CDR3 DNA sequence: TGTGCCAGCGGTTTAGTCGGCTACAATGAGCAGTTCTTC.

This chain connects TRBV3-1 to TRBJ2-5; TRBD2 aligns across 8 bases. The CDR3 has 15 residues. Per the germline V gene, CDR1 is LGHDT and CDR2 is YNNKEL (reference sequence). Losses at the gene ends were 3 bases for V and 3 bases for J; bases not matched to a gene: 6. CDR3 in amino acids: CASSQSSRGEETQYF. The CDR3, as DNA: TGTGCCAGCAGCCAGTCCTCGCGGGGGGAAGAGACCCAGTACTTC.

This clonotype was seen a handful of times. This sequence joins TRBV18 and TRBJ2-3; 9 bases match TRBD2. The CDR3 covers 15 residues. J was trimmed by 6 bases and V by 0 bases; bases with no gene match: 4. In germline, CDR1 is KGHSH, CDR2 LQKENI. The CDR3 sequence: CASSPPSAGGDTQYF. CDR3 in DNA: TGTGCCAGCTCACCACCTAGCGCGGGAGGGGATACGCAGTATTTT.

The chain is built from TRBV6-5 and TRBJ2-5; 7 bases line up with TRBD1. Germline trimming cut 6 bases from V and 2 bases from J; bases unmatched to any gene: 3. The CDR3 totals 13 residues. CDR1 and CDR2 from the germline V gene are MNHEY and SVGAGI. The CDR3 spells CASSTGVQETQYF. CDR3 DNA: TGTGCCAGCAGCACAGGGGTTCAAGAGACCCAGTACTTC.

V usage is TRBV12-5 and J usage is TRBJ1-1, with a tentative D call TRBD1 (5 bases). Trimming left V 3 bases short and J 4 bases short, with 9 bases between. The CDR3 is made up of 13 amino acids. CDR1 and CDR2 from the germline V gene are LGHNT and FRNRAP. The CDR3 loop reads CASGFLDSTEAFF. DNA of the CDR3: TGTGCTAGTGGTTTCTTAGACAGCACTGAAGCTTTCTTT.